Listed below are T cell receptor beta chains from one sample, sequenced in a study of T-cell memory formation after mild COVID-19. TCRdb reprocessed the 5' RACE reads with MiXCR, giving one entry per CDR3 protein. The sample has approximately 180,000 distinct CDR3 sequences; 16% are singletons. What was sequenced was PBMCs or a T cell subset sorted from them (not recorded which). These receptors were obtained from an adult woman who had mild COVID-19 (a few samples of this study predate the infection). Cell type and time point are not known. The CDR3 runs from the conserved cysteine through the conserved F or W. D genes are given only for firm matches. Where a row states a size, it is once, few, many or the class of an expanded clone; other rows omit it.

clone size	J gene	V gene	D gene	CDR3 protein	CDR3 DNA
-	TRBJ2-2	TRBV4-1	-	CASSARGELFF	TGCGCCAGCAGTGCGCGGGGGGAGCTGTTTTTT
few	TRBJ1-5	TRBV30	-	CAWSFGGRSDQPQHF	TGTGCCTGGAGTTTTGGAGGGAGGTCGGATCAGCCCCAGCATTTT
few	TRBJ2-5	TRBV29-1	-	CSVRGQIQETQYF	TGCAGCGTCCGTGGACAGATACAAGAGACCCAGTACTTC
-	TRBJ1-3	TRBV15	-	CATSREAGAGNTIYF	TGTGCCACCAGCAGAGAGGCAGGGGCCGGAAACACCATATATTTT
few	TRBJ2-5	TRBV5-1	-	CASSSGSETRYF	TGCGCCAGCAGCTCTGGTTCGGAGACCCGGTACTTC
few	TRBJ1-1	TRBV7-9	TRBD1	CASSPRGQFEAFF	TGTGCCAGCAGCCCGCGGGGACAGTTCGAAGCTTTCTTT
few	TRBJ2-2	TRBV12-3/TRBV12-4	-	CASSLWGPTGELFF	TGTGCCAGCAGTTTATGGGGGCCCACCGGGGAGCTGTTTTTT
few	TRBJ2-2	TRBV5-1	-	CASSLGGRVWNTGELFF	TGCGCCAGCAGCTTGGGGGGCAGGGTCTGGAACACCGGGGAGCTGTTTTTT
-	TRBJ2-3	TRBV7-9	-	CASSHTRTKREDTQYF	TGTGCCAGCAGCCACACGCGGACCAAGCGTGAAGATACGCAGTATTTT
-	TRBJ2-5	TRBV20-1	TRBD2	CSAHKLARQETQYF	TGCAGTGCTCATAAACTAGCGAGACAAGAGACCCAGTACTTC
-	TRBJ1-5	TRBV18	-	CASSPSRGRQPQHF	TGTGCCAGCTCACCAAGTCGGGGGCGGCAGCCCCAGCATTTT
few	TRBJ1-6	TRBV7-3	-	CASSQGGFESPLHF	TGTGCCAGCAGCCAAGGAGGGTTTGAGTCACCCCTCCACTTT
-	TRBJ1-1	TRBV3-1	-	CASSQKGRGTEAFF	TGTGCCAGCAGCCAAAAGGGCAGGGGCACTGAAGCTTTCTTT
few	TRBJ2-5	TRBV12-3/TRBV12-4	TRBD2	CASSWTSGRLAALDQETQYF	TGTGCCAGCAGCTGGACTAGCGGGAGGCTCGCGGCATTAGATCAAGAGACCCAGTACTTC
few	TRBJ2-7	TRBV3-1	TRBD2	CASSQDAVAGGYEQYF	TGTGCCAGCAGCCAAGATGCCGTAGCGGGCGGCTACGAGCAGTACTTC
few	TRBJ2-7	TRBV7-2	-	CASSLTRESHEQYF	TGTGCCAGCAGCTTAACGCGGGAATCCCACGAGCAGTACTTC
-	TRBJ1-1	TRBV15	-	CATSRDRTTGGGTEAFF	TGTGCCACCAGCAGAGACCGAACGACTGGGGGTGGCACTGAAGCTTTCTTT
many	TRBJ1-3	TRBV12-3/TRBV12-4	-	CASRTTGGNTIYF	TGTGCCAGCAGAACCACAGGGGGAAACACCATATATTTT
many	TRBJ2-1	TRBV9	TRBD1	CASSVVGQGAYNEQFF	TGTGCCAGCAGCGTAGTCGGACAGGGGGCTTACAATGAGCAGTTCTTC
-	TRBJ2-4	TRBV5-4	-	CASSSTGQGDKNIQYF	TGTGCCAGCAGCTCCACCGGACAAGGAGACAAAAACATTCAGTACTTC
-	TRBJ2-5	TRBV30	-	CAWTDRETQYF	TGTGCCTGGACGGACCGAGAGACCCAGTACTTC